This passage covers 16 T cell receptor beta chains from one sample sequenced in a study of Graves' ophthalmopathy and Graves' hyperthyroidism. RNA transcripts provided the template for amplifying TCR beta CDR3 regions. Scientists carried out first-round RT-PCR using HTBI primers and then a second-round multiplex PCR. TCRdb independently ran MiXCR on the multiplex PCR reads; one entry per CDR3 protein. The sample yields 300,000 to 450,000 distinct CDR3 sequences, about 18% seen once. Input material: peripheral blood. The receptors come from an adult woman with stable Graves' hyperthyroidism.

This clonotype was picked up a small number of times. V usage is TRBV12-3 or TRBV12-4 and J usage is TRBJ2-5; weak D call: TRBD2 (5 bases). The CDR3 contains 17 residues. With 6 bases removed from V and 7 bases from J, the gap between germline ends came to 27 bases. The CDR3 here is CASSSRAELVPGGTQYF. CDR3 DNA: TGTGCCAGCAGCTCTAGAGCGGAGCTAGTGCCAGGTGGGACCCAGTACTTC.

Only a few counts were recorded for this clonotype. The chain couples TRBV4-1 to TRBJ1-2; tentatively, D is TRBD1 (5 bases). Germline loops: CDR1 MGHRA, CDR2 YSYEKL. Trimming took 4 bases from V and 3 from J, leaving 18 bases between them. CDR3 length: 16 amino acids. This CDR3 reads CASSPKGGGIDYGYTF. For the CDR3, the DNA is TGCGCCAGCAGCCCGAAGGGCGGGGGGATCGACTATGGCTACACCTTC.

The chain recombines TRBV20-1 with TRBJ2-5; 10 nucleotides align to TRBD2. The V and J ends lost 5 bases and 4 bases, in that order; junction bases with no gene match: 7. CDR1 and CDR2 from the germline V gene are DFQATT and SNEGSKA (reference sequence). The CDR3 has 14 amino acids. The CDR3 region is CSADEAGGGETQYF. CDR3 nucleotide sequence: TGCAGTGCTGACGAAGCGGGGGGGGGAGAGACCCAGTACTTC.

The J gene is TRBJ1-6, the V gene TRBV9; TRBD1 matches at 8 bases. In germline, CDR1 is SGDLS, CDR2 YYNGEE. CDR3 length: 18 residues. V trimming: 3 bases; J trimming: 8 bases; junction bases outside the gene matches: 16. The CDR3 region has the DNA TGTGCCAGCAGCGCCCGGACAGGGTATTCACGGTCCCATTCACCCCTCCACTTT. It is translated as CASSARTGYSRSHSPLHF.

This clonotype was picked up many times. The rearrangement links TRBV4-1 to TRBJ2-7; D might be TRBD2 (6 bases). Germline V gives CDR1 MGHRA, CDR2 YSYEKL. There are 13 residues in the CDR3. V dropped 4 bases and J dropped 7 bases, with 14 bases sitting between them. CDR3 coding DNA: TGCGCCAGCAGCCGCGGGGCTTTTGGGGAGCAGTACTTC. As protein: CASSRGAFGEQYF.

This clonotype was picked up many times. The chain uses TRBV29-1 and TRBJ2-5; 11 bases match TRBD2. Trimming removed 3 bases from V and 5 bases from J; junction bases left unmatched: 5. The CDR3 is 14 residues long. Germline assignment: CDR1 SQVTM and CDR2 ANQGSEA. CDR3 sequence reads: CSVEIAGGDETQYF. The CDR3 bases are TGCAGCGTTGAGATAGCGGGAGGGGATGAGACCCAGTACTTC.

Ten or more counts support this clonotype. The chain uses TRBV5-5 and TRBJ1-1; D perhaps matches TRBD1 (5 bases). The germline V gene has CDR1 SGHKS and CDR2 YYEKEE (reference sequence). The CDR3 contains 16 residues. The V gene lost 1 base and the J gene lost 0 bases, with 13 bases spanning the gap. In DNA, the CDR3 is TGTGCCAGCAGCTTGCGGGAGACAGCGATGAACACTGAAGCTTTCTTT. Amino acids: CASSLRETAMNTEAFF.

This clonotype was found many times. This chain uses TRBV6-1 with TRBJ1-1; D gene uncertain. The CDR3 loop spans 13 amino acids. Germline V gives CDR1 MNHNS, CDR2 SASEGT. The V and J ends lost 6 bases and 2 bases respectively, with 10 bases between them. CDR3 loop: CASRPPANTEAFF. In DNA form, the CDR3 reads TGTGCCAGCAGGCCACCGGCCAACACTGAAGCTTTCTTT.

This clonotype has a count of ten or more. The chain uses TRBV25-1 and TRBJ2-7; perhaps D is TRBD1 or TRBD2 (5 bases each). Looked up from germline, CDR1 is MGHDK and CDR2 is SYGVNS. The CDR3 runs to 15 residues. The V gene lost 5 bases and the J gene lost 6 bases, with 20 bases spanning the gap. The CDR3 sequence is CASSSPGTTRGEQYF. The CDR3 nucleotides are TGTGCCAGCAGTTCCCCCGGGACCACAAGGGGCGAGCAGTACTTC.

Many counts were recorded for this clonotype. The J gene is TRBJ1-5, the V gene TRBV19; D not resolved. Trimming cost V 3 bases and J 5 bases, with 14 bases left between them. Germline CDR1 and CDR2: LNHDA and SQIVND (reference sequence). The CDR3 has 15 amino acids. The CDR3 spells CASSIRGLADQPQHF. CDR3 coding DNA: TGTGCCAGTAGTATTCGAGGTCTCGCCGATCAGCCCCAGCATTTT.

This clonotype showed up just a few times. This chain uses TRBV2 with TRBJ1-5, with D unresolved. CDR3 length: 14 amino acids. V was pared by 0 bases and J by 7 bases, with 10 bases between. Per the germline V gene, CDR1 is SNHLY and CDR2 is FYNNEI. The CDR3, as DNA: TGTGCCAGCAGTGAAGCCCTTAGGCGGCAGCCCCAGCATTTT. It translates to CASSEALRRQPQHF. Supplemented by reference TRBV2 and TRBJ1-5, the full variable domain reads EPEVTQTPSHQVTQMGQEVILRCVPISNHLYFYWYRQILGQKVEFLVSFYNNEISEKSEIFDDQFSVERPDGSNFTLKIRSTKLEDSAMYFCASSEALRRQPQHFGDGTRLSIL.

This clonotype was counted many times. The chain has TRBV6-5 and TRBJ2-6; D ambiguous. Between the trimmed V and J ends, which lost 4 bases and 0 bases, there was a span of 10 bases. The CDR3 is made up of 16 amino acids. Germline loops: CDR1 MNHEY, CDR2 SVGAGI. The CDR3: CASSWRPLSGANVLTF. CDR3 bases: TGTGCCAGCAGTTGGCGCCCCCTCTCTGGGGCCAACGTCCTGACTTTC.

The chain carries TRBV7-2 and TRBJ2-5; D unclear. Germline assignment: CDR1 SGHTA and CDR2 FQGNSA. CDR3 length: 14 residues. Trimming stripped 2 bases from V and 5 bases from J, with 12 bases between. CDR3 bases: TGTGCCAGCAGCTTAATAGGGTCGGGTGAGACCCAGTACTTC. Translation gives CASSLIGSGETQYF.

V is TRBV6-5 and J is TRBJ2-7; a weak D match, TRBD1 (5 bases). V lost 2 bases to trimming and J lost 6 bases, with 11 bases between them. The CDR3 extends over 13 amino acids. CDR1 is MNHEY and CDR2 is SVGAGI in the germline V gene. For the CDR3, the DNA is TGTGCCAGCAGTTACAACAGCGACAGCGAGCAGTACTTC. Its protein is CASSYNSDSEQYF.

At least ten counts were recorded for this clonotype. The V and J genes are TRBV12-3 or TRBV12-4 and TRBJ1-2, with unresolved D. The CDR3 totals 14 residues. Trimming cost V 6 bases and J 6 bases, with 17 bases left between them. For the CDR3, the DNA is TGTGCCAGCAGCCTCGATTGGGGAGGTCATGGCTACACCTTC. Translation: CASSLDWGGHGYTF.

This clonotype was detected once. V usage is TRBV7-2 and J usage is TRBJ2-7; TRBD1 agrees at 8 bases. Germline V gene data show CDR1 as SGHTA and CDR2 as FQGNSA. V was pared by 0 bases and J by 6 bases, with 4 bases of the junction left unmatched. The CDR3 extends over 14 amino acids. The CDR3 is CASSLATGDVEQYF. CDR3 nucleotides: TGTGCCAGCAGCTTAGCGACAGGGGACGTCGAGCAGTACTTC.